The present entry profiles one T cell receptor (beta chain) with its context. This clonotype was seen a few times. Its antigen remains undetermined. Base qualities are not at hand, and no much larger clone is one base apart. The label giving this sample's treatment or condition can be read as: allogeneic hematopoietic cell transplantation with graft depleted of TCRalphabeta T cells and CD19 B cells. The children who served as transplant recipients had been given grafts of TCRalphabeta/CD19-depleted allogeneic hematopoietic cells. The CDR3 holds 13 amino acids from the cysteine to the phenylalanine. The DNA shown is the 39-base CDR3, in frame from base 1. CDR1 and CDR2, looked up from the germline V gene, are SGHRS and YFSETQ. The V and J ends are trimmed by 3 bases and 5 bases, leaving 11 bases between them. This sample was taken from a study of T-cell reconstitution after alpha-beta-depleted transplantation in children (TCRdb year 2016). The study in broad terms: Using TCR repertoire profiling, the study quantitatively followed how T-cell immune reconstitution unfolded in children after TCRalphabeta/CD19-depleted allogeneic hematopoietic cell transplantation. Paper-wide results and their limitations: The apparently early recovery of alphabetaT-cell counts about two months after transplant reportedly depended on only several hundred rapidly expanded clones that came from non-depleted graft cells. Over the following months the frequencies of hyperexpanded clones went down, and after one year T-cell counts and TCRbeta diversity were mostly credited to newly produced T cells. In some patients, the high TCRbeta diversity seen at day 60 was put down to recipient T cells and intrathymic progenitors that had survived conditioning.

Receptor libraries were prepared by PCR. The sequencer listed for this sample is Illumina HiSeq 2500. TCR libraries were prepared with molecular barcoding, using unique molecular identifiers to normalize TCRbeta repertoire quantification. Using fastp at Q25 and MiXCR, TCRdb reprocessed the public reads and kept productive beta chains. Every CDR3 protein is listed once, alongside the most common genes and DNA of its rows. This sample holds 100,000 or so distinct CDR3 sequences; roughly a quarter were observed only once. Roughly 23% of the sample is in the top ten clones. This receptor was identified in a boy aged 2-9 years with acute lymphoblastic leukemia, due to receive a stem cell transplant. The rearrangement joined TRBV5-1 to TRBJ2-5; perhaps TRBD2 is the D gene, with 6 bases matching. The input for sequencing was PBMCs, taken before TCRalphabeta/CD19-depleted stem cell transplant. The DNA reads as follows: TGCGCCAGCAGCTCCGGGACTGTGGAGACCCAGTACTTC. Its translation is CASSSGTVETQYF.